The 27 T cell receptor beta chains reported below all come from one sample, sequenced in a study of response to subunit inactivated influenza vaccine. TCRdb reanalysed the RT-PCR reads using MiXCR and keeps one entry per CDR3 protein. Of roughly 160,000 distinct CDR3 sequences in the sample, 11% were seen once. The specimen comprised non-naive T cells sorted from PBMCs, sampled 45 days after vaccination. The receptors stem from a man aged 45-60 years who received an inactivated influenza vaccine.

There are a few counts of this clonotype. The gene calls are TRBV7-8 and TRBJ1-2, with D perhaps TRBD1 (5 bases). Per germline, CDR1 SGHVS and CDR2 FQNEAQ. This CDR3 comprises 14 residues. Trimming cost V 1 base and J 0 bases, with 6 bases left between them. In DNA, the CDR3 is TGTGCCAGCAGCTTAGAGACAGCTAACTATGGCTACACCTTC. It encodes CASSLETANYGYTF.

The chain employs TRBV21-1 and TRBJ2-7; TRBD1, the table's D call, was not compared with the DNA. TRBV21-1 is tagged as a pseudogene. CDR3 length equals 17 residues. Here the CDR3 reads CASSKANLGQGVYEQYF. CDR3 DNA: TGTGCCAGCAGCAAAGCAAATCTCGGCCAGGGGGTCTACGAGCAGTACTTC.

This chain joins TRBV28 and TRBJ2-7, with TRBD1 matching over 7 bases. The ends lost 8 bases at V and 0 bases at J; junction bases unmatched: 4. In germline, CDR1 is MDHEN, CDR2 SYDVKM. This CDR3 comprises 13 residues. CDR3 in DNA: TGTGCCAGCCGACGGGACAGCTCCTACGAGCAGTACTTC. Protein sequence: CASRRDSSYEQYF.

Only a few counts were recorded for this clonotype. This chain joins TRBV7-9 and TRBJ1-2; no definite D call. The length of the CDR3 is 12 residues. Trimming stripped 1 base from V and 9 bases from J, with 9 bases between. Looked up from germline, CDR1 is SEHNR and CDR2 is FQNEAQ (reference sequence). CDR3 coding DNA: TGTGCCAGCAGCTTAGGAGGAGATAGCTACACCTTC. Its protein is CASSLGGDSYTF.

This clonotype occurred many times. This chain joins TRBV28 and TRBJ2-7; 7 bases match TRBD1. The J segment lost 4 bases and the V segment lost 5 bases, leaving 14 bases of the junction unmatched. Germline V gene sequence: CDR1 MDHEN, CDR2 SYDVKM. The CDR3 spans 16 residues. CDR3 residues: CASSALRYRGSYEQYF. Written as DNA, the CDR3 is TGTGCCAGCAGTGCTCTACGATACAGGGGATCATACGAGCAGTACTTC.

This clonotype was detected a few times. The chain joins TRBV20-1 to TRBJ1-2, with D tentatively TRBD1 (6 bases). Per the germline V gene, CDR1 is DFQATT and CDR2 is SNEGSKA (reference sequence). The V end lost 3 bases, the J end lost 13 bases, and 15 bases lay between the germline ends. This CDR3 region has 11 residues. DNA of the CDR3: TGCAGTGCTAGGGGAAGCGGGGGGGCCACCTTC. Translating it yields CSARGSGGATF.

This clonotype was seen ten or more times. V usage is TRBV11-2 and J usage is TRBJ1-1; D uncertain. Trimming pared 2 bases from V and 1 base from J, leaving 11 bases between. Germline-derived CDR1 and CDR2 are SGHAT and FQNNGV. The CDR3 has 15 amino acids. The DNA of the CDR3 is TGTGCCAGCAGCTTATCTGACTCATCGAACACTGAAGCTTTCTTT. Residues: CASSLSDSSNTEAFF.

Ten or more counts support this clonotype. V and J are TRBV5-5 and TRBJ2-5; the match to TRBD1 covers 10 bases. This CDR3 is 15 amino acids long. After removal of 4 bases from V and 4 bases from J, the junction contained 7 bases not matched to a gene. CDR1 and CDR2 (germline): SGHKS, YYEKEE (reference sequence). The CDR3 protein is CASSRPGQGLETQYF. CDR3 bases: TGTGCCAGCAGCCGCCCGGGACAGGGGCTAGAGACCCAGTACTTC.

This clonotype has ten or more counts. The rearrangement links TRBV5-6 to TRBJ2-3; 16 nucleotides line up with TRBD2. The CDR3 length is 17 residues. Germline V lookup: CDR1 SGHDT, CDR2 YYEEEE. J was trimmed by 0 bases and V by 3 bases; bases with no gene match: 1. CDR3 nucleotides: TGTGCCAGCAGCTCGGGACTAGCGGGAGGGAGCACAGATACGCAGTATTTT. Translated, it gives CASSSGLAGGSTDTQYF.

This clonotype was seen more than once but under ten times. V usage is TRBV20-1 and J usage is TRBJ2-7; 11 bases fit TRBD2. This CDR3 contains 14 residues. Germline loops: CDR1 DFQATT, CDR2 SNEGSKA (reference sequence). Trimming took 5 bases from V and 4 from J; bases not matched to a gene: 7. The chain's CDR3 is CSAGTSGAYYEQYF. CDR3 sequence (DNA): TGCAGTGCTGGGACTAGCGGAGCTTATTACGAGCAGTACTTC.

This clonotype has a count of ten or more. The rearrangement joins TRBV3-1 to TRBJ2-1, with 7 bases aligning to TRBD1. This CDR3 comprises 14 residues. After removal of 2 bases from V and 9 bases from J, the junction contained 7 bases not matched to a gene. CDR1 is LGHDT, CDR2 YNNKEL, per germline (reference sequence). CDR3 sequence: CASSQFNRGAEQFF. The CDR3 coding sequence is TGTGCCAGCAGCCAATTCAACAGGGGAGCTGAGCAGTTCTTC.

This clonotype was observed at least ten times. The chain joins TRBV6-2 or TRBV6-3 to TRBJ2-7, with 7 nucleotides matching TRBD2. J lost 12 bases, V lost 8 bases, and 16 bases had no gene match. CDR1 is MNHEY, CDR2 SVGEGT, per germline. CDR3 length: 13 amino acids. For the CDR3, the DNA is TGTGCCAGCCAAGAGAGCGGGACCTCCCCAAGGTACTTC. Encoded protein: CASQESGTSPRYF.

This clonotype was counted many times. The V gene is TRBV5-1, the J gene TRBJ2-7; perhaps TRBD2 as D (6 bases). The CDR3 covers 14 residues. Trimming cost V 0 bases and J 4 bases, with 11 bases left between them. Looked up from germline, CDR1 is SGHRS and CDR2 is YFSETQ. This chain's CDR3 is CASSLEGGKYEQYF. The CDR3 DNA reads TGCGCCAGCAGCTTGGAGGGCGGGAAGTACGAGCAGTACTTC.

V usage is TRBV5-1 and J usage is TRBJ2-3; 10 bases match TRBD2. CDR3 length equals 14 residues. V lost 5 bases to trimming and J lost 3 bases; unmatched junction nucleotides: 3. The germline V gene encodes CDR1 SGHRS and CDR2 YFSETQ. CDR3 protein: CASRPSGGTDTQYF. The CDR3 nucleotides are TGCGCCAGCAGGCCTAGCGGGGGTACAGATACGCAGTATTTT.

This clonotype was counted many times. This rearrangement joins TRBV3-1 to TRBJ2-2; D is perhaps TRBD2 (5 bases). Trimming left V 4 bases short and J 8 bases short, with 14 bases between. The length of the CDR3 is 14 residues. Germline loops: CDR1 LGHDT, CDR2 YNNKEL (reference sequence). The CDR3 protein is CASSPGGFNGELFF. For the CDR3, the DNA is TGTGCCAGCAGCCCCGGAGGATTCAATGGGGAGCTGTTTTTT.

This clonotype was seen a few times. The V gene is TRBV30, the J gene TRBJ1-2; D is unresolved. The V gene lost 2 bases and the J gene lost 4 bases, with 8 bases spanning the gap. Germline V gene lookup returns CDR1 GTSNPN and CDR2 SVGIG (reference sequence). The CDR3 is made up of 12 amino acids. In DNA, the CDR3 is TGTGCCTGGAGTAGGCCAGGCTATGGCTACACCTTC. Its protein product is CAWSRPGYGYTF. The variable domain in full, completed from reference TRBV30 and TRBJ1-2, reads SQTIHQWPATLVQPVGSPLSLECTVEGTSNPNLYWYRQAAGRGLQLLFYSVGIGQISSEVPQNLSASRPQDRQFILSSKKLLLSDSGFYLCAWSRPGYGYTFGSGTRLTVV.

The chain links TRBV9 to TRBJ2-3, with D perhaps TRBD1 (6 bases). CDR1 is SGDLS and CDR2 is YYNGEE in the germline V gene. The CDR3 consists of 15 residues. Trimming left V 0 bases short and J 0 bases short, with 8 bases between. The CDR3 nucleotides are TGTGCCAGCAGCGTAGAGCAGGGGAGCACAGATACGCAGTATTTT. This sequence encodes CASSVEQGSTDTQYF.

The table lists this clonotype with many counts. V gene TRBV7-2 combines with J gene TRBJ1-2, with TRBD1 as a possible D gene (5 bases). Trimming shortened V by 2 bases and J by 2 bases, and 12 bases separated the two germline ends. Germline CDR1 reads SGHTA; CDR2 reads FQGNSA. This CDR3 contains 15 residues. Written as DNA, the CDR3 is TGTGCCAGCAGCTTAAGCCGGGGGGGAAACTATGGCTACACCTTC. It is translated as CASSLSRGGNYGYTF.

This clonotype turned up a few times. This chain connects TRBV20-1 to TRBJ2-2; maybe TRBD1 (6 bases). The CDR3 spans 13 residues. Trimming shortened V by 1 base and J by 6 bases, and 9 bases separated the two germline ends. The germline V gene has CDR1 DFQATT and CDR2 SNEGSKA (reference sequence). CDR3 protein: CSARAQGPGELFF. CDR3 sequence (DNA): TGCAGTGCTAGAGCACAGGGTCCCGGGGAGCTGTTTTTT.

The J gene is TRBJ1-6, the V gene TRBV11-2; 9 bases match TRBD1. V shed 5 bases and J 11 bases; nucleotides not matched to a gene: 13. This CDR3 is built from 16 residues. CDR1 and CDR2 from the germline V gene are SGHAT and FQNNGV. CDR3 sequence: CASSITGGAYLAPLHF. As DNA, the CDR3 is TGTGCCAGCAGCATAACAGGGGGCGCTTACCTAGCACCCCTCCACTTT.

This clonotype was found many times. V usage is TRBV4-2 and J usage is TRBJ2-3; D perhaps matches TRBD2 (6 bases). The V gene lost 1 base and the J gene lost 0 bases, with 8 bases spanning the gap. This CDR3 comprises 15 residues. Germline V gives CDR1 LGHNA, CDR2 YNFKEQ. DNA for the CDR3: TGTGCCAGCAGCCAAGGTAGCGGAAGCACAGATACGCAGTATTTT. Translation: CASSQGSGSTDTQYF.

V usage is TRBV20-1 and J usage is TRBJ2-5; 7 positions agree with TRBD2. Germline V gives CDR1 DFQATT, CDR2 SNEGSKA (reference sequence). The CDR3 sequence is 14 residues long. Trimming cost V 6 bases and J 8 bases; bases outside gene matches: 15. This CDR3 is CSAWRLAGTSTQYF. CDR3 DNA: TGCAGTGCATGGAGACTAGCAGGCACAAGCACCCAGTACTTC.

In this sample, this clonotype turned up a few times. This sequence joins TRBV2 and TRBJ2-3, with no clear D. The CDR3 is made up of 12 amino acids. Germline lookup yields CDR1 SNHLY and CDR2 FYNNEI. V lost 3 bases and J lost 7, with 8 bases in between. CDR3: CASSDTSYTQYF. Here the CDR3 DNA reads TGTGCCAGCAGTGACACCTCCTATACGCAGTATTTT.

V usage is TRBV3-1 and J usage is TRBJ2-3; TRBD1 might be the D (5 bases). V was shortened by 4 bases and J by 6 bases, with 17 bases between the two germline ends. The length of the CDR3 is 15 residues. Germline V gene sequence: CDR1 LGHDT, CDR2 YNNKEL (reference sequence). This chain's CDR3 is CASSRQPGLGDTQYF. The CDR3 region has the DNA TGTGCCAGCAGCCGACAGCCGGGCCTGGGGGATACGCAGTATTTT.

This clonotype was detected only a few times. The CDR3 bases are TGCAGCGTTGAACCTAGCGGGGTAGAGAATGAGCAGTTCTTC. Amino acid sequence: CSVEPSGVENEQFF. The chain links TRBV29-1 to TRBJ2-1; 9 bases align to TRBD2. CDR3 length: 14 amino acids. V gave up 2 bases and J gave up 7 bases; unmatched junction bases: 6. Germline CDR1 reads SQVTM; CDR2 reads ANQGSEA.

A few counts support this clonotype. The chain recombines TRBV28 with TRBJ1-1; D is unclear. The CDR3 length is 18 residues. The V gene lost 5 bases and the J gene lost 0 bases, with 22 bases spanning the gap. Germline lookup yields CDR1 MDHEN and CDR2 SYDVKM. In nucleotides, the CDR3 is TGTGCCAGCAGTGTCTCTCCGGGCATTAGAATGCTGAACACTGAAGCTTTCTTT. Amino acids: CASSVSPGIRMLNTEAFF.

The CDR3 reads CASSRTSGGAIEQFF. For the CDR3, the DNA is TGTGCCAGCAGCCGAACTAGCGGGGGGGCGATTGAGCAGTTCTTC. V and J are TRBV9 and TRBJ2-1; TRBD2 matches 13 bases. V gave up 4 bases and J gave up 9 bases; unmatched junction bases: 7. Per germline, CDR1 SGDLS and CDR2 YYNGEE. The CDR3 spans 15 residues.